These T cell receptor beta chains were read from a single sample in a study of T cells in Graves' hyperthyroidism and ophthalmopathy. Via MiXCR, TCRdb re-called the multiplex PCR reads, giving one row per CDR3 protein. The sample holds about 590,000 distinct CDR3 sequences, more than 13% seen once. Sample: blood. All receptors come from a woman under 30 with Graves' ophthalmopathy. CDR3s include the opening cysteine and the closing phenylalanine or tryptophan. D genes are given only for firm matches. Not every row has a clone size; where given, it reads once, few, many or a size class.

clone_size d_call j_call v_call cdr3_nt cdr3_aa
few - TRBJ2-1 TRBV9 TGTGCCAGCAGCGTAGCGTGGACGAATGAGCAGTTCTTC CASSVAWTNEQFF
- - TRBJ1-1 TRBV9 TGTGCCAGCAGCGTATCTCCGGTCACTGAAGCTTTCTTT CASSVSPVTEAFF
many TRBD2 TRBJ2-7 TRBV2 TGTGCCAGCAGTGGCCCCCCCGGGGGGAACTCCTACGAGCAGTACTTC CASSGPPGGNSYEQYF
many - TRBJ2-3 TRBV5-5 TGTGCCAGCAGCTTGGTCCCAGGGAGGGGGGCAGATACGCAGTATTTT CASSLVPGRGADTQYF
many - TRBJ2-5 TRBV7-9 TGTGCCAGCAGCCCCCCTACTCTGCGTCGAGAGACCCAGTACTTC CASSPPTLRRETQYF
few - TRBJ2-3 TRBV19 TGTGCCAGTGGAAAACAGGGTCGTCGTACGCAGTATTTT CASGKQGRRTQYF
many TRBD2 TRBJ2-2 TRBV27 TGTGCCAGCAGTTCCTCCCCCTGGGGGGAGGGCCGTACCGGGGAGCTGTTTTTT CASSSSPWGEGRTGELFF
- TRBD2 TRBJ2-3 TRBV5-4 TGTGCCAGCAGCCCCCGGGGACTAGCGGGAGTTTCTACGCAGTATTTT CASSPRGLAGVSTQYF
- TRBD1 TRBJ2-1 TRBV7-3 TGTGCCAGCAGCTTAACAGGACAGGGCGCCGATGAGCAGTTCTTC CASSLTGQGADEQFF
many - TRBJ1-1 TRBV27 TGTGCCAGCAGTGAAGGGGGAGTCACTGAAGCTTTCTTT CASSEGGVTEAFF
few - TRBJ1-3 TRBV7-9 TGTGCCAGCAGCCGGTATGGCAGAAAGAGCTCTGGAAACACCATATATTTT CASSRYGRKSSGNTIYF
many - TRBJ2-3 TRBV5-8 TGTGCCAGCAGCTTCCTTCGGGAGAGCACAGATACGCAGTATTTT CASSFLRESTDTQYF